This T cell receptor beta chain was observed in a study of blood T cells in healthy people across ages. This CDR3 has 13 amino acids. CDR1 is SGHVS, CDR2 FQNEAQ, per germline. Trimming took off 3 bases at V and 4 bases at J, with 9 bases between the two ends. Broader study findings: More naive CD4+ cells and higher diversity marked long-lived donors relative to aged donors.

Peripheral blood from each donor was collected in a volume of 8.5 to 10 milliliters. The table lists this clonotype with a few counts. The antigen remains unidentified. A second PCR, run for about 6 to 12 cycles, used a sample-barcoded 5' primer plus a J-beta primer mix. TCRdb analysed the 5' RACE reads with MiXCR anew, one entry per CDR3 protein. The data show some 1.8 million distinct CDR3 sequences, more than 35% seen once. Sequencing was performed on blood. The TCR comes from a human donor in good health. V usage is TRBV7-8 and J usage is TRBJ1-1, with D uncertain. The CDR3 DNA is TGTGCCAGCAGCTTCACCCGGGTCACTGAAGCTTTCTTT. This encodes CASSFTRVTEAFF.